Sequencing of this TCR beta chain was carried out in a study of monozygotic twins with cystic fibrosis. Study results and limitations: Median Simpson clonality of 0.0095 suggested naive T cells predominated. Monozygotic CF twin pairs shared significantly more nucleotide-identical clonotypes than unrelated CF individuals did. Shared CDR3 numbers were not associated with age, concordance or severity.

As regards this clone: What it binds is unknown.

This table comes from immunoSEQ multiplex PCR, and its TCRdb copy is limited to in-frame clones, with some not included. The sample lists 25,000 to 40,000 clones, roughly 96% seen once, with about 0.17% in the top ten. This TCR was recovered from a girl aged 2 to 10 with cystic fibrosis. Sequences were obtained from blood.

The CDR3 DNA reads TGTGCCAGCAGGGCGGGACAGTACACTGAAGCTTTCTTT. It yields the protein CASRAGQYTEAFF. V usage is TRBV6-5 and J usage is TRBJ1-1; 7 nucleotides align to TRBD1. In germline, CDR1 is MNHEY, CDR2 SVGAGI. V dropped 6 bases and J dropped 3; count of bases not matched to a gene: 4. CDR3 size: 13 residues.